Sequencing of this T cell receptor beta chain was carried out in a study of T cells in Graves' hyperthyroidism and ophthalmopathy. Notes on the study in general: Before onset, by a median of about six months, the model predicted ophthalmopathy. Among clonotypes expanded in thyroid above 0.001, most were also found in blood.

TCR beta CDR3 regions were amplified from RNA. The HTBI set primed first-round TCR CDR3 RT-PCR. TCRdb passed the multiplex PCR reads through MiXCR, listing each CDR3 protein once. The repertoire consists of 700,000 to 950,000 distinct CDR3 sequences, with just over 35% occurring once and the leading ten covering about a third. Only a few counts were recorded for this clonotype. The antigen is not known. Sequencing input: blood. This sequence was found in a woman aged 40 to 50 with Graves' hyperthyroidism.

The chain's CDR3 is CASSQSPGLSGNTIYF. CDR3 sequence (DNA): TGTGCCAGCAGCCAAAGTCCGGGTCTCTCTGGAAACACCATATATTTT. This chain uses TRBV7-9 with TRBJ1-3; D gene uncertain. Germline CDR1 reads SEHNR; CDR2 reads FQNEAQ (reference sequence). The length of the CDR3 is 16 residues. With 5 bases removed from V and 0 bases from J, the gap between germline ends came to 14 bases. Supplemented by reference TRBV7-9 and TRBJ1-3, the full variable domain reads DTGVSQNPRHKITKRGQNVTFRCDPISEHNRLYWYRQTLGQGPEFLTYFQNEAQLEKSRLLSDRFSAERPKGSFSTLEIQRTEQGDSAMYLCASSQSPGLSGNTIYFGEGSWLTVV.